The following is a T cell receptor (beta chain) sequence with its context. This entry comes from a study of CD8 T cells in Susac syndrome. Germline V gene sequence: CDR1 SNHLY, CDR2 FYNNEI. The V gene lost 4 bases and the J gene lost 3 bases, with 13 bases spanning the gap. This CDR3 region has 14 residues. When the RNA was reverse transcribed, random hexamers were used with an input of about 0.5 to 1 ug. MiXCR was run by TCRdb on the immunoSEQ multiplex PCR reads, yielding one entry per CDR3 protein. The sample has around 300,000 distinct CDR3 sequences, 90% to 95% seen once. This clonotype was sampled from a human donor with multiple sclerosis. The V and J genes are TRBV2 and TRBJ2-7; tentatively, D is TRBD1 (5 bases). Sequenced input: CD4+ T cells from PBMCs. Written as DNA, the CDR3 is TGTGCCAGCAGTGCGCAGGGCCATAACTACGAGCAGTACTTC. Translated, it gives CASSAQGHNYEQYF.